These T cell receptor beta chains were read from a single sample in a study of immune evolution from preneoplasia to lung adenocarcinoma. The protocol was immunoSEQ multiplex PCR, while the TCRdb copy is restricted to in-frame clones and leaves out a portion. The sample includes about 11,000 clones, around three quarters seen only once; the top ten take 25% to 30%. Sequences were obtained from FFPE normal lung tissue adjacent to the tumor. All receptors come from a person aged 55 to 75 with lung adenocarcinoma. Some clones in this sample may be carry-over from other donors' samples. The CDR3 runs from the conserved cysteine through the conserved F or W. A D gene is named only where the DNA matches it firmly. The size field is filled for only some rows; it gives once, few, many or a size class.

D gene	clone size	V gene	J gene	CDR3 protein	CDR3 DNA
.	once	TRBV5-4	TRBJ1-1	CASSQGSYTEAFF	TGTGCCAGCAGTCAGGGGTCGTACACTGAAGCTTTCTTT
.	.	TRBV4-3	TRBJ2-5	CASSQEPGLQETQYF	TGCGCCAGCAGCCAAGAACCGGGACTGCAAGAGACCCAGTACTTC
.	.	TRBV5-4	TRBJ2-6	CASSLGGGSSGANVLTF	TGTGCCAGCAGCTTGGGAGGGGGAAGCTCTGGGGCCAACGTCCTGACTTTC
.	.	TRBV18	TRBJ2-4	CASSPQIEGGGKNIQYF	TGTGCCAGCTCACCCCAGATTGAAGGGGGAGGCAAAAACATTCAGTACTTC
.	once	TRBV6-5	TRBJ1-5	CASSRLEGNQPQHF	TGTGCCAGCAGTCGCCTAGAGGGAAATCAGCCCCAGCATTTT
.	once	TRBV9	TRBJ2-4	CASSPRGIFKNIQYF	TGTGCCAGCAGCCCCAGAGGGATATTTAAAAACATTCAGTACTTC
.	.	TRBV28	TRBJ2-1	CAAGENGLGGNEQFF	TGTGCCGCAGGTGAAAATGGACTAGGGGGAAATGAGCAGTTCTTC
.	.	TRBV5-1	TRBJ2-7	CASSQQGGYEQYF	TGCGCCAGCAGCCAACAGGGAGGGTACGAGCAGTACTTC
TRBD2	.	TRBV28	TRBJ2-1	CASSPSGLENEQFF	TGTGCCAGCAGTCCCTCGGGACTAGAAAATGAGCAGTTCTTC
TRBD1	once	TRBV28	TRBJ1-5	CASSFLDRVGQPQHF	TGTGCCAGCAGTTTCCTAGACAGGGTCGGTCAGCCCCAGCATTTT
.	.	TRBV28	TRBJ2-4	CASSLLRGAKNIQYF	TGTGCCAGCAGTTTATTGCGGGGAGCCAAAAACATTCAGTACTTC
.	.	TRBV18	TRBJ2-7	CASSLPGRALIEQYF	TGTGCCAGCTCACTACCGGGACGGGCCTTGATCGAGCAGTACTTC
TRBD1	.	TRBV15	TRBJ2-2	CATSRGDSSDTGELFF	TGTGCCACCAGCAGAGGGGACAGCTCGGACACCGGGGAGCTGTTTTTT
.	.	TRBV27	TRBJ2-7	CASSSLASSSYEQYF	TGTGCCAGCAGTTCCTTAGCTAGCTCTTCCTACGAGCAGTACTTC
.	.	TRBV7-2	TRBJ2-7	CASSQDLRGEQYF	TGTGCCAGCAGTCAGGACCTTCGGGGAGAGCAGTACTTC
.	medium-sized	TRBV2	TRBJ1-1	CASTVGSGTEAFF	TGTGCCAGCACCGTGGGGTCGGGCACTGAAGCTTTCTTT
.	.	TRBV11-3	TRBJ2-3	CASRYTDTQYF	TGTGCCAGCAGATACACAGATACGCAGTATTTT
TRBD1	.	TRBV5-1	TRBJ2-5	CASRSGQGVQETQYF	TGCGCCAGCAGATCGGGACAGGGGGTCCAAGAGACCCAGTACTTC
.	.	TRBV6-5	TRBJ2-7	CASSYRRQGYEQYF	TGTGCCAGCAGTTACCGCCGTCAGGGGTACGAGCAGTACTTC
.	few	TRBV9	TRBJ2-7	CASSVEISSYEQYF	TGTGCCAGCAGCGTAGAGATTAGCAGTTACGAGCAGTACTTC
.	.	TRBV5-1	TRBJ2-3	CASSPLLGDTQYF	TGCGCCAGCAGCCCCCTCCTAGGGGATACGCAGTATTTT
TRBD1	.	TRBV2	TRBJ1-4	CASREQGASGLKLFF	TGTGCCAGCAGGGAACAGGGGGCGTCGGGGTTGAAACTGTTTTTT
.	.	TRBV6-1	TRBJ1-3	CASSETAPHSGNTIYF	TGTGCCAGCAGTGAAACCGCACCTCACAGCGGAAACACCATATATTTT
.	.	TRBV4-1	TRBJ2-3	CASSQEGFVVADTQYF	TGCGCCAGCAGCCAAGAGGGTTTCGTAGTCGCGGATACGCAGTATTTT
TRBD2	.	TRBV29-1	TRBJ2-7	CSVCTSGSYEQYF	TGCAGCGTTTGTACTAGCGGGAGTTACGAGCAGTACTTC
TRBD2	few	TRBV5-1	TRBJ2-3	CASSLGGRADTQYF	TGCGCCAGCAGCTTGGGAGGGAGGGCGGATACGCAGTATTTT
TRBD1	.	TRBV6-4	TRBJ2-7	CASSEGTGGYEQYF	TGTGCCAGCAGTGAAGGGACAGGGGGCTACGAGCAGTACTTC
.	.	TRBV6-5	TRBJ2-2	CASSYKPRGTGELFF	TGTGCCAGCAGTTACAAGCCTAGGGGGACCGGGGAGCTGTTTTTT
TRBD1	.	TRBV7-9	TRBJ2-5	CASSYDRVQETQYF	TGTGCCAGCAGCTATGACAGGGTCCAAGAGACCCAGTACTTC
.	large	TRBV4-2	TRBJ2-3	CASSQGRGTDTQYF	TGTGCCAGCAGCCAAGGGCGGGGCACAGATACGCAGTATTTT
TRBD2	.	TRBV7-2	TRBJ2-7	CASSRGLAGAGEQYF	TGTGCCAGCAGCCGGGGACTAGCGGGAGCGGGGGAGCAGTACTTC